The 11 T cell receptor beta chains listed next were all sequenced from one sample in a study of CD8 T cells in seronegative destructive rheumatoid arthritis. The data were produced by immunoSEQ multiplex PCR, yet TCRdb's version contains in-frame clones alone and is incomplete. The sample contains fewer than 5,000 clones, approximately 72% of which appear only once. Material for sequencing was CD8+ T cells from blood. These receptors were taken from a woman aged 45-69 years with seronegative destructive rheumatoid arthritis.

The chain uses TRBV5-6 and TRBJ2-1; no clear D gene. The V end was cut by 7 bases, the J end by 9 bases, with 17 bases between. In germline, CDR1 is SGHDT, CDR2 YYEEEE. CDR3 length: 13 amino acids. The CDR3 DNA follows: TGTGCCAGCGAGCTTGAGACTCTACCTGAGCAGTTCTTC. Translated: CASELETLPEQFF. Full variable domain (rest looked up from reference TRBV5-6 and TRBJ2-1): DAGVTQSPTHLIKTRGQQVTLRCSPKSGHDTVSWYQQALGQGPQFIFQYYEEEERQRGNFPDRFSGHQFPNYSSELNVNALLLGDSALYLCASELETLPEQFFGPGTRLTVL.

The J gene is TRBJ2-1, the V gene TRBV5-1; TRBD2 matches at 15 bases. The CDR3 length is 19 residues. V gave up 0 bases and J gave up 5 bases; unmatched junction bases: 9. The germline CDR1 and CDR2 sequences are SGHRS and YFSETQ. Here the CDR3 DNA reads TGCGCCAGCAGCTTGGACGGACTAGCGGGGGGGTTTAATAACAATGAGCAGTTCTTC. It translates to CASSLDGLAGGFNNNEQFF. The entire variable domain, with the rest obtained from reference TRBV5-1 and TRBJ2-1, is as follows: KAGVTQTPRYLIKTRGQQVTLSCSPISGHRSVSWYQQTPGQGLQFLFEYFSETQRNKGNFPGRFSGRQFSNSRSEMNVSTLELGDSALYLCASSLDGLAGGFNNNEQFFGPGTRLTVL.

This clone occurred once. The V gene is TRBV7-9, the J gene TRBJ1-2; D ambiguous. The CDR3 has 11 residues. Germline V gene lookup returns CDR1 SEHNR and CDR2 FQNEAQ (reference sequence). Trimming took 8 bases from V and 0 from J, leaving 4 bases between them. CDR3 coding DNA: TGTGCCAGCCTAGCTAACTATGGCTACACCTTC. Translating gives CASLANYGYTF.

The chain joins TRBV5-1 to TRBJ2-1; 9 nucleotides line up with TRBD2. There are 14 residues in the CDR3. The V gene's germline CDR1 is SGHRS and CDR2 YFSETQ. Trimming cost V 4 bases and J 7 bases; bases outside gene matches: 6. The CDR3: CASSVSGGWNEQFF. CDR3 coding DNA: TGCGCCAGCAGCGTTAGCGGGGGATGGAATGAGCAGTTCTTC.

This clone is a singleton in its sample. This chain connects TRBV4-1 to TRBJ1-2; D is uncertain. Germline CDR1 and CDR2: MGHRA and YSYEKL. Trimming removed 6 bases at V and 0 bases at J, with 14 bases between. This CDR3 contains 15 residues. CDR3 in amino acids: CASSTRQDANYGYTF. The CDR3 DNA reads as TGCGCCAGCAGTACTAGACAAGACGCTAACTATGGCTACACCTTC.

The chain carries TRBV4-1 and TRBJ1-2; 7 nucleotides line up with TRBD1. This CDR3 region has 13 residues. V lost 0 bases and J lost 10; bases outside the gene matches: 5. The germline gives CDR1 MGHRA, CDR2 YSYEKL. This CDR3 is CASSQEGQYDYTF. For the CDR3, the DNA is TGCGCCAGCAGCCAAGAGGGACAGTACGACTACACCTTC.

The chain couples TRBV6-6 to TRBJ1-2, with no clear D. The germline gives CDR1 MNHNY, CDR2 SVGAGI (reference sequence). CDR3 length equals 12 residues. Trimming left V 0 bases short and J 7 bases short, with 6 bases between. The DNA of the CDR3 is TGTGCCAGCAGTTACTCGCTCGGTGGCTACACCTTC. It is translated as CASSYSLGGYTF.

This clone came up a few times. The V call is TRBV30, the J call TRBJ1-1; possibly TRBD1 for D (6 bases). The CDR3 has 12 amino acids. Per the germline V gene, CDR1 is GTSNPN and CDR2 is SVGIG (reference sequence). V was trimmed by 7 bases and J by 3 bases, leaving 12 bases between them. Here the CDR3 DNA reads TGTGCCTACCGGGCAGGGGACACTGAAGCTTTCTTT. This codes for CAYRAGDTEAFF.

This clone was counted only a few times. V gene TRBV5-1 combines with J gene TRBJ2-7; 9 positions match TRBD1. V shed 0 bases, J shed 2 bases, and the junction held 0 bases outside the gene matches. The CDR3 is made up of 14 amino acids. From germline, CDR1 is SGHRS and CDR2 YFSETQ. Here the CDR3 DNA reads TGCGCCAGCAGCTTGGGGACAGGGGCCTACGAGCAGTACTTC. Protein: CASSLGTGAYEQYF.

This clone occurred a few times. The chain has TRBV7-9 and TRBJ1-1; a possible D gene is TRBD1 (5 bases). Germline V gene sequence: CDR1 SEHNR, CDR2 FQNEAQ (reference sequence). The CDR3 has 15 amino acids. Trimming took 5 bases from V and 0 from J, leaving 13 bases between them. DNA of the CDR3: TGTGCCAGCAGCACCCGATCGGGGGTGAACACTGAAGCTTTCTTT. Residues: CASSTRSGVNTEAFF.

This clone showed up just a few times. This sequence joins TRBV6-5 and TRBJ1-1; maybe TRBD1 (6 bases). The V and J ends lost 6 bases and 7 bases respectively, with 9 bases between them. Germline CDR1 is MNHEY and CDR2 is SVGAGI. The CDR3 extends over 11 amino acids. The CDR3 sequence: CASRDSHEAFF. The CDR3 DNA sequence: TGTGCCAGCAGGGACAGCCATGAAGCTTTCTTT.